This T cell receptor beta chain was profiled in a study of cytotoxic CD8 clonotypes in ibrutinib-treated CLL. Overall study findings and caveats: Clonality measured at baseline exceeded age-matched healthy donors, tracking circulating CD8+ T-cell counts.

Assay used: immunoSEQ multiplex PCR; TCRdb lists only in-frame clones, some missing. The table includes approximately 320,000 clones, about 61% detected once. In regard to this clone: Its matching antigen is unknown.

Germline V gives CDR1 MDHEN, CDR2 SYDVKM. V lost 4 bases to trimming and J lost 1 base; unmatched junction nucleotides: 11. CDR3 size: 18 residues. This receptor was identified in a human donor with chronic lymphocytic leukemia. The V gene is TRBV28, the J gene TRBJ2-1, with TRBD2 identical over 9 bases. Here the sequenced sample was PBMCs, taken after 36 months of ibrutinib treatment. The CDR3 DNA is TGTGCCAGCAGTTCCTCGGTAGCGGGAGTGGTGTCCTACAATGAGCAGTTCTTC. It codes for CASSSSVAGVVSYNEQFF.